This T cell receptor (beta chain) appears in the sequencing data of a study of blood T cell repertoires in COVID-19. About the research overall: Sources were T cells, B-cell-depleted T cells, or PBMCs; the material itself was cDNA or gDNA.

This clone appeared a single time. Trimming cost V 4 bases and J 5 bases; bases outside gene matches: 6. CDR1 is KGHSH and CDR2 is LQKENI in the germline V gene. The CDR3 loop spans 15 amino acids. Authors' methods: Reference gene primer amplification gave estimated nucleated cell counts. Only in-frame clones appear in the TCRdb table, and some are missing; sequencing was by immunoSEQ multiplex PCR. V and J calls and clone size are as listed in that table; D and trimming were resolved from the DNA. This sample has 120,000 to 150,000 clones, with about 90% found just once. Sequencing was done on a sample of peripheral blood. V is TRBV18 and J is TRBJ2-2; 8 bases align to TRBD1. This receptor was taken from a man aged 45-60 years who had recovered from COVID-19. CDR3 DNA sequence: TGTGCCAGCTCACTTGGACAGGGATATACCGGGGAGCTGTTTTTT. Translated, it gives CASSLGQGYTGELFF.